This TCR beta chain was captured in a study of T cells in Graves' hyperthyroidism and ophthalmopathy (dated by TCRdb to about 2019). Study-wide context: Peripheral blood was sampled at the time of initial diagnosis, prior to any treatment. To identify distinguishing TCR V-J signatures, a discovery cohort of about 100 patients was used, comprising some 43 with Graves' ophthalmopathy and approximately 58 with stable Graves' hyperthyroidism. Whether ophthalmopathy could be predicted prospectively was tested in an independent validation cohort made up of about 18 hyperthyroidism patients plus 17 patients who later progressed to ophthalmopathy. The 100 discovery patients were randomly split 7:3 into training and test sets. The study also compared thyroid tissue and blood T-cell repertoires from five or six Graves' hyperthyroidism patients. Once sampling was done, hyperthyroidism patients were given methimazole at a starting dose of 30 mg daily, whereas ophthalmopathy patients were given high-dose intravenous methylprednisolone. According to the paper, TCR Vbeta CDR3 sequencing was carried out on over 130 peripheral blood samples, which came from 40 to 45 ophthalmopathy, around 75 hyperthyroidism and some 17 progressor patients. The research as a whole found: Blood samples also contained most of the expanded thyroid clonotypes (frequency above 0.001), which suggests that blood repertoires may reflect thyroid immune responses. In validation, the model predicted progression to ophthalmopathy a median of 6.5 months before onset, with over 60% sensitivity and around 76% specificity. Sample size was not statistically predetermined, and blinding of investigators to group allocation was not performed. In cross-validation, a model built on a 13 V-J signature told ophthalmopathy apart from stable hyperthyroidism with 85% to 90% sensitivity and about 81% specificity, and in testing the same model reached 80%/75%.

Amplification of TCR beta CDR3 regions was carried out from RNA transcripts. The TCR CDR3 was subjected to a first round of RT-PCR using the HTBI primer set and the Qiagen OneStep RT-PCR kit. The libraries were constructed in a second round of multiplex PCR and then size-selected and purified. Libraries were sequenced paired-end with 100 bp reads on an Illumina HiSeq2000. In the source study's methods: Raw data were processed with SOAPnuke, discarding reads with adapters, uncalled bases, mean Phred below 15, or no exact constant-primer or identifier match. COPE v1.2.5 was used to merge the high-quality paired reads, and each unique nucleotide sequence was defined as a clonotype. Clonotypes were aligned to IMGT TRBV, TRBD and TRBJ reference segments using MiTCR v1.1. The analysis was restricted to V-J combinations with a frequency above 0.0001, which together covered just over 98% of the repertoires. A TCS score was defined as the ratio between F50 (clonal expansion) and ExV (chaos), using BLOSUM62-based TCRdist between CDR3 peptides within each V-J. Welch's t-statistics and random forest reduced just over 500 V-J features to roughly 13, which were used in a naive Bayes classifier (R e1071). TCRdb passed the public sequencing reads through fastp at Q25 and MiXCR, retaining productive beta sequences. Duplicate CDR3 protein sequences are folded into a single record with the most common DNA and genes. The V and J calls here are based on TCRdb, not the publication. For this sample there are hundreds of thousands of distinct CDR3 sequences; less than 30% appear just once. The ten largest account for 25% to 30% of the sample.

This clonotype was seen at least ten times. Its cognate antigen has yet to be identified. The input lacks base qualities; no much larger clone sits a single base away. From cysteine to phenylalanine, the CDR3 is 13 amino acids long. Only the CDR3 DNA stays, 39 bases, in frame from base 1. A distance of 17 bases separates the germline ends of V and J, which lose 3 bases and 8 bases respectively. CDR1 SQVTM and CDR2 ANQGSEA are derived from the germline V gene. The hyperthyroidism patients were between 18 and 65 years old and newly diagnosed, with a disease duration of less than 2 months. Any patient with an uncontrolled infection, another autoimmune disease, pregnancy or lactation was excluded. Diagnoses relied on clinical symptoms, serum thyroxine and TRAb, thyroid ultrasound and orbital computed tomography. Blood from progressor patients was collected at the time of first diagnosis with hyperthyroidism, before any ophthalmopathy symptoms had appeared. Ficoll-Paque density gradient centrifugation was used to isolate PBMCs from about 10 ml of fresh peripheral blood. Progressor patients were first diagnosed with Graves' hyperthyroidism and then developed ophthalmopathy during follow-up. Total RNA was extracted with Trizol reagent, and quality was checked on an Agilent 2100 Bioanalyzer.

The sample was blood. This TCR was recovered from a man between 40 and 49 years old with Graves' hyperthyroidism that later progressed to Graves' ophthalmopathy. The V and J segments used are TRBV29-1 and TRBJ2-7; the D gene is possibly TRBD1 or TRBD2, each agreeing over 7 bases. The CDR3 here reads CSVDRQGEGKQYF. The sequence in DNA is TGCAGCGTTGATCGGCAGGGGGAGGGTAAGCAGTACTTC.